The subject of this entry is one T cell receptor (beta chain). These data come from a study of blood T cells in healthy people across ages. The CDR3 has 14 residues. Germline CDR1 reads MNHEY; CDR2 reads SVGEGT. The V and J ends lost 5 bases and 2 bases respectively, with 12 bases between them. It was with a sample-barcoded 5' primer and a J-beta primer mix that a second PCR of about 7 to 12 cycles was run. Every cDNA was tagged by a template-switch adaptor with 12 random nucleotides. In TCRdb, the 5' RACE reads were re-called with MiXCR into one record per CDR3 protein. The sample holds some 800,000 distinct CDR3 sequences, approximately 44% seen once.

The V and J genes are TRBV6-2 or TRBV6-3 and TRBJ1-1; D not resolved. The receptor comes from a man aged 55 to 70 in good health. The sample was blood. This CDR3 is CASSGETPNTEAFF. CDR3 bases: TGTGCCAGCAGTGGGGAGACCCCCAACACTGAAGCTTTCTTT.